The following is a TCR beta chain sequence with its context. This clone's antigen is unknown. No base quality information exists; no much larger clone differs at one position. This sample was included in a study of graft-versus-host responses after intestinal transplantation (dated by TCRdb to about 2021). Regarding the study in general: The transplants that recipients received were multivisceral, liver-intestinal, or isolated intestinal. Every recipient was given anti-thymocyte globulin induction, then maintenance tacrolimus and steroids for approximately 3 years. After intestinal transplantation, graft-versus-host and host-versus-graft alloreactive T cell clones in the graft, circulation and bone marrow were tracked using bulk TCR-beta CDR3 sequencing. Alloreactive clones were identified by sequencing pre-transplant mixed lymphocyte reaction products and comparing these products with unstimulated pre-transplant donor and recipient T cells. Donor T cell macrochimerism was defined as a peak of at least 4% donor T cells among recipient peripheral blood mononuclear cells. Rather than going through the commercial service, samples from a few later patients were sequenced in-house on an Illumina MiSeq and processed with MiXCR. Of the 20 to 25 intestinal transplant recipients enrolled in the cohort, one of whom was a retransplant, 3 patients without pretransplant specimens were excluded.

Here is what the overall study found, with its caveats: Peak levels of circulating GvH clones were associated with declines in HvG clones early after transplant. GvH clones turned up in recipient bone marrow, with some appearing earlier in ileal mucosa or blood, a pattern consistent with an intestinal mucosal origin. In the allografts of patients with donor T cell macrochimerism, GvH to HvG T cell clonal ratios were high. Conclusions were limited by the relatively low number and heterogeneity of intestinal transplant patients.

The time point label corresponds to: cells obtained before transplantation from donor or recipient. CD3+CD4+ and CD3+CD8+ populations were FACS-sorted from unstimulated pre-transplant donor and recipient cells taken from spleen or lymph nodes. Libraries were built with the immunoSEQ multiplex PCR assay. For most patients, genomic DNA was isolated using the Qiagen DNeasy Blood and Tissue Kit and was shipped frozen to Adaptive Biotechnologies for TCR sequencing. Adaptive Biotechnologies carried out high-throughput TCR-beta CDR3 sequencing of genomic DNA for most patients. The authors' analysis ran thus. TCR sequencing data were retrieved from Adaptive's ImmunoSEQ software for 18 patients, whereas three other patients were processed with MiXCR and VDJtools. To correct CD4 versus CD8 sorting errors, sequences present in both subsets at a frequency ratio below 5:1 were removed. CDR3 nucleotide sequences shared between donor and recipient were removed because their origin could not be assigned. At least 2-fold expansion over unstimulated cells and a minimum CFSE-low frequency of 0.002% (template counts) or 0.001% (read counts) were required for clones to be classified as alloreactive. Mappable clones were those detected in sequenced pre-transplant spleen, lymph node, or MLR CFSE-low populations of the donor or recipient. Cumulative frequency of alloreactive clones was calculated as a percentage of all sequences weighted by copy number. Sourced from immuneACCESS, this table was stored by TCRdb with only in-frame sequences that have V and J called. A share of the clones is absent; for the studies checked, an unresolved V gene accounts for under half, and the remainder has no known explanation. V and J calls and clone size are given by that table; D and trimming were obtained from the DNA. The table for this sample lists about 100,000 clones; over 75% of them were counted only once. The top ten clonotypes cover around 1% of the sample.

CDR1 GTSNPN and CDR2 SVGIG are derived from the germline V gene (reference sequence). At the junction V is shortened by 0 bases and J by 4 bases, with 9 bases in between. The CDR3 measures 14 amino acids from cysteine to phenylalanine. Solely the CDR3 DNA is kept, with 42 bases framed from the first base. The clonotype comes from a human donor who was the organ donor for an intestinal transplant. This specimen consisted of unstimulated CD4+ T cells sorted from spleen or lymph node cells, obtained before transplant. The rearrangement combines TRBV30 with TRBJ2-2; the D gene is unclear. The CDR3 reads as follows: CAWSVRQVTGELFF. The nucleotide sequence reads as follows: TGTGCCTGGAGTGTACGGCAGGTCACCGGGGAGCTGTTTTTT. This CDR3, with the reference TRBV30 and TRBJ2-2 proteins standing in past its ends, gives the full variable domain SQTIHQWPATLVQPVGSPLSLECTVEGTSNPNLYWYRQAAGRGLQLLFYSVGIGQISSEVPQNLSASRPQDRQFILSSKKLLLSDSGFYLCAWSVRQVTGELFFGEGSRLTVL.